This TCR beta chain is from a study of technical replicates of blood from a handful of donors. Trimming cost V 6 bases and J 5 bases; bases outside gene matches: 8. The germline V gene has CDR1 SQVTM and CDR2 ANQGSEA. This CDR3 has 13 residues. Clones were sequenced by immunoSEQ multiplex PCR, and TCRdb holds only the in-frame ones, with some missing. The sample contains about 74,000 clones, 70% to 90% of which appear only once. The chain carries TRBV29-1 and TRBJ2-7, with TRBD1 matching over 9 bases. The source of this sequence is a human donor in good health. Sequencing was done on a sample of T cells isolated from PBMCs. The CDR3 DNA sequence: TGCAGCGTCTCTCCCGGACAGGGGCACGAGCAGTACTTC. This codes for CSVSPGQGHEQYF.